Detailed here is one T cell receptor beta chain. These data originate in a study of blood T cell repertoires in COVID-19. Study in general: The United States, Italy and Spain provided the acute and convalescent COVID-19 samples. Sources were T cells, B-cell-depleted T cells, or PBMCs; the material itself was cDNA or gDNA.

In the original analysis: The authors estimated nucleated cell counts from reference gene primer amplification. Libraries were prepared by immunoSEQ multiplex PCR; TCRdb keeps only in-frame clonotypes and omits some of them. V and J calls and clone size are as listed in that table; D and trimming were resolved from the DNA. The sample holds around 190,000 clones; 75% to 85% are singletons and the top ten take 7.5% to 10%. Participants' reported clinical history set cohort assignment. Sequences were obtained from PBMCs or T cells enriched from blood (not recorded which). The sequence derives from a man aged 40-50 years who had recovered from COVID-19.

The chain's CDR3 is CALTGTELSTDTQYF. For the CDR3, the DNA is TGTGCCCTGACAGGGACGGAGTTAAGCACAGATACGCAGTATTTT. The V call is TRBV2, the J call TRBJ2-3; 7 bases are a match to TRBD1. J lost 0 bases, V lost 11 bases, and 11 bases had no gene match. Germline V gives CDR1 SNHLY, CDR2 FYNNEI. The CDR3 is 15 residues long.